This T cell receptor (beta chain) comes out of a study of blood T cell repertoires in COVID-19. In the study overall: Acute-phase and convalescent COVID-19 samples originated in the United States, Italy and Spain. The cDNA or gDNA used as material had been derived from T cells, B-cell-depleted T cells, or PBMCs.

The germline V gene encodes CDR1 LNHDA and CDR2 SQIVND (reference sequence). V dropped 5 bases and J dropped 7; count of bases not matched to a gene: 12. The CDR3 is 15 residues long. Study processing details: Amplification from reference gene primers served as the basis for estimated nucleated cell counts. Clones were sequenced by immunoSEQ multiplex PCR, and TCRdb holds only the in-frame ones, with some missing. The V and J calls and clone size were taken over from that table, and D and trimming were inferred from the DNA. The sample shows about 100,000 clones, about 90% of them seen only once. The sequenced sample was peripheral blood. The rearrangement uses TRBV19 and TRBJ1-1; TRBD1 agrees at 8 bases. The receptor comes from a human donor in a cohort sampled during active COVID-19. The CDR3 nucleotides read TGTGCCAGTAGTCCTCGCGGACAGGGTCGGCTTGAAGCTTTCTTT. Its protein product is CASSPRGQGRLEAFF.